The 21 T cell receptor beta chains presented below share a single source sample, sequenced in a study of early T cells in non-severe SARS-CoV-2 infection. A single record per CDR3 protein comes from TCRdb applying MiXCR to the 5' RACE reads. Of fewer than 75,000 distinct CDR3 sequences listed, about 17% were seen once; the top ten hold roughly 8.2%. Here the sequenced sample was whole blood, taken at baseline. The origin of the receptors is an adult who was a healthcare worker with PCR-confirmed SARS-CoV-2 infection or an uninfected control (not recorded which).

In its sample, this clonotype was seen a few times. The rearrangement joins TRBV10-2 to TRBJ1-1; perhaps TRBD1 as D (6 bases). Germline V gene data show CDR1 as WSHSY and CDR2 as SAAADI. V lost 7 bases and J lost 7, with 19 bases in between. The CDR3 is made up of 14 amino acids. CDR3 sequence reads: CASKNRANLHEAFF. DNA of the CDR3: TGCGCCAGCAAGAACAGGGCCAACCTCCATGAAGCTTTCTTT.

This clonotype has just a few counts. The rearrangement joins TRBV20-1 to TRBJ2-2; 8 nucleotides line up with TRBD2. V gave up 6 bases and J gave up 7 bases; unmatched junction bases: 10. CDR1 is DFQATT and CDR2 is SNEGSKA in the germline V gene (reference sequence). The CDR3 covers 14 residues. CDR3 DNA: TGCAGTGCCACAACGCGGGGGGCCGGCGGGGAGCTGTTTTTT. This translates into CSATTRGAGGELFF.

This clonotype showed up just a few times. The chain carries TRBV9 and TRBJ2-7, with 7 nucleotides matching TRBD2. Germline CDR1 reads SGDLS; CDR2 reads YYNGEE. The CDR3 consists of 15 residues. J was trimmed by 7 bases and V by 6 bases; bases with no gene match: 16. CDR3 nucleotides: TGTGCCAGCACCCGGGGCGGGAGTAGTATTGGTGAGCAGTACTTC. Protein: CASTRGGSSIGEQYF.

The rearrangement links TRBV5-1 to TRBJ1-1, with D perhaps matching TRBD1 (5 bases). The CDR3 length is 16 residues. The germline V and J ends were trimmed by 0 bases and 4 bases, with 16 bases remaining between them. Germline V gene sequence: CDR1 SGHRS, CDR2 YFSETQ. CDR3: CASSLEKGLVLTEAFF. CDR3 coding DNA: TGCGCCAGCAGCTTGGAAAAGGGGTTGGTTCTCACTGAAGCTTTCTTT.

This clonotype was seen a few times. J is TRBJ2-7 and V is TRBV28; 11 positions match TRBD1. The germline V gene encodes CDR1 MDHEN and CDR2 SYDVKM. V trimming: 5 bases; J trimming: 5 bases; junction bases outside the gene matches: 5. CDR3 size: 14 residues. In nucleotides, the CDR3 is TGTGCCAGCAGTCGCGGACAGGGGGCTGACGAGCAGTACTTC. The encoded protein is CASSRGQGADEQYF.

The chain carries TRBV15 and TRBJ2-5; D unclear. Germline V gives CDR1 LNHNV, CDR2 YYDKDF (reference sequence). This CDR3 contains 12 residues. Trimming removed 1 base at V and 8 bases at J, with 8 bases between. The CDR3 region has the DNA TGTGCCACCAGCAGAGGGACGCTTACCCAGTACTTC. Translation gives CATSRGTLTQYF.

As concerns this clonotype: At one end the junction does not follow the germline gene, possibly because of a read error. The J gene is TRBJ2-1, the V gene TRBV12-3 or TRBV12-4, with a possible D match to TRBD2 (5 bases). The CDR3 has 8 amino acids. The CDR3 region is CASSPGIF. The DNA for the CDR3 is TGTGCCAGCAGCCCGGGGATCTTC.

This chain connects TRBV10-3 to TRBJ1-1; TRBD1 matches 9 bases. Germline V lookup: CDR1 ENHRY, CDR2 SYGVKD. The CDR3 contains 13 residues. The ends lost 4 bases at V and 5 bases at J; junction bases unmatched: 2. The CDR3 spells CAISGGTGTEAFF. CDR3 nucleotides: TGTGCCATCAGTGGTGGGACAGGGACTGAAGCTTTCTTT.

The rearrangement joins TRBV2 to TRBJ1-6; TRBD1 might be the D (5 bases). The CDR3 runs 15 residues. Between the trimmed V and J ends, which lost 8 bases and 4 bases, there was a span of 15 bases. CDR1 is SNHLY and CDR2 is FYNNEI in the germline V gene. The CDR3 sequence: CASGPGTGYNSPLHF. In DNA, the CDR3 is TGTGCCAGCGGACCCGGGACGGGGTATAATTCACCCCTCCACTTT.

The gene calls are TRBV11-2 and TRBJ1-6, with a weak D call TRBD1 (5 bases). The germline gives CDR1 SGHAT, CDR2 FQNNGV. The V and J ends lost 5 bases and 10 bases respectively, with 21 bases between them. The CDR3 sequence is 16 residues long. The CDR3 here is CASSGTTGYVDSPLHF. In DNA, the CDR3 is TGTGCCAGCAGCGGCACTACAGGATATGTGGACTCACCCCTCCACTTT.

This clonotype turned up a few times. The chain is built from TRBV6-1 and TRBJ2-4; D perhaps matches TRBD1 (6 bases). Germline values: CDR1 MNHNS, CDR2 SASEGT. The ends were cut back, 1 base at V and 1 base at J, with 11 bases in the middle. This CDR3 is built from 16 residues. CDR3 sequence: CASSEEQGPAKNIQYF. The CDR3 nucleotides read TGTGCCAGCAGTGAAGAACAGGGCCCGGCCAAAAACATTCAGTACTTC.

This clonotype has just a few counts. This chain connects TRBV6-2 or TRBV6-3 to TRBJ1-1; no firm D call. The germline V gene has CDR1 MNHEY and CDR2 SVGEGT. V lost 2 bases, J lost 1 base, and 5 bases lay in between. This CDR3 spans 13 amino acids. CDR3: CASSYEGNTEAFF. In nucleotides, the CDR3 is TGTGCCAGCAGTTACGAGGGGAACACTGAAGCTTTCTTT.

At least ten counts were recorded for this clonotype. V usage is TRBV19 and J usage is TRBJ2-7, with TRBD2 as a possible D gene (6 bases). The germline CDR1 and CDR2 sequences are LNHDA and SQIVND (reference sequence). The V and J ends lost 3 bases and 0 bases respectively, with 9 bases between them. CDR3 length: 14 residues. CDR3 sequence (DNA): TGTGCCAGTAGTATCCGGACTAACTCCTACGAGCAGTACTTC. Encoded protein: CASSIRTNSYEQYF.

The chain uses TRBV19 and TRBJ2-7; TRBD2 matches at 8 bases. Germline CDR1 LNHDA, CDR2 SQIVND (reference sequence). This CDR3 comprises 15 residues. The trim removed 5 bases at V and 3 bases at J, leaving 9 bases unmatched. The CDR3 spells CASSEGTRMVYEQYF. The CDR3, as DNA: TGTGCCAGTAGTGAGGGGACTAGGATGGTCTACGAGCAGTACTTC.

This clonotype occurred once. J is TRBJ1-1 and V is TRBV2; 9 bases agree with TRBD1. Germline CDR1 reads SNHLY; CDR2 reads FYNNEI. This CDR3 has 13 amino acids. The V segment lost 10 bases and the J segment 2 bases; nucleotides outside the gene matches: 5. The CDR3 bases are TGTGCCACCAGGACAGGGGCAAACACTGAAGCTTTCTTT. Translating it yields CATRTGANTEAFF.

V gene TRBV11-3 combines with J gene TRBJ2-3; D may be TRBD2 (5 bases). Trimming stripped 5 bases from V and 6 bases from J, with 9 bases between. The CDR3 contains 12 residues. Germline V gene sequence: CDR1 SGHNT, CDR2 YENEEA. Here the CDR3 reads CASSLTGDTQYF. DNA for the CDR3: TGTGCCAGCAGCCTGACGGGGGATACGCAGTATTTT.

CDR3 DNA sequence: TGCAGTGGATCCTCCCCGGGACTAGGGGATCCGGATACGCAGTATTTT. It yields the protein CSGSSPGLGDPDTQYF. V is TRBV20-1 and J is TRBJ2-3, with 8 bases fitting TRBD2. V lost 7 bases and J lost 6; bases outside the gene matches: 18. CDR1 is DFQATT, CDR2 SNEGSKA, per germline (reference sequence). The CDR3 loop spans 16 amino acids.

This clonotype was seen a handful of times. This chain connects TRBV12-3 or TRBV12-4 to TRBJ1-1, with D unresolved. The CDR3 sequence is 11 residues long. Trimming cost V 3 bases and J 7 bases, with 6 bases left between them. The CDR3 here is CASSFGGEAFF. CDR3 in DNA: TGTGCCAGCAGTTTTGGCGGTGAAGCTTTCTTT.

The V and J genes are TRBV10-1 and TRBJ2-2; D is ambiguous. The CDR3 spans 15 residues. Per the germline V gene, CDR1 is WNHNN and CDR2 is SYGVQD (reference sequence). V was pared by 2 bases and J by 5 bases, with 12 bases between. The CDR3 DNA is TGCGCCAGCAGTGAGGGGCAGTTCGTGACCGGGGAGCTGTTTTTT. This encodes CASSEGQFVTGELFF.

This chain uses TRBV28 with TRBJ1-2, with a tentative D call TRBD1 (5 bases). Germline assignment: CDR1 MDHEN and CDR2 SYDVKM. Trimming removed 5 bases at V and 7 bases at J, with 11 bases between. This CDR3 has 12 residues. The CDR3 sequence is CASSPDRLGYTF. CDR3 nucleotides: TGTGCCAGCAGTCCTGACAGACTTGGCTACACCTTC.

The rearrangement uses TRBV30 and TRBJ2-1, with 7 positions matching TRBD1. This CDR3 spans 11 amino acids. Germline-derived CDR1 and CDR2 are GTSNPN and SVGIG (reference sequence). Losses at the gene ends were 5 bases for V and 10 bases for J; bases not matched to a gene: 5. The CDR3 region has the DNA TGTGCCTGGGAACAGGGGTGGGAGCAGTTCTTC. This translates into CAWEQGWEQFF.